This is a list of T cell receptor beta chains from one sample in a study of control samples from healthy donors and cancer patients. TCRdb's copy holds only in-frame clones and misses some; the assay was immunoSEQ multiplex PCR. In the table there are roughly 130,000 clones, around nine tenths of which are singletons. Sequences were obtained from blood. These receptor sequences come from a man aged 18 to 29 in good health. CDR3s include the opening cysteine and the closing phenylalanine or tryptophan. The order of the fields is clone size, V gene, D gene, J gene, CDR3 DNA, CDR3 protein. The D gene is left open where the match is weak. Size values are once, few and many counts, or a class for expanded clones, and some rows have none.

>.|TRBV6-5|TRBD1|TRBJ1-5
TGTGCCAGCAGTCGTCAGAGGGGGCTTTTTCAGCCCCAGCATTTT
CASSRQRGLFQPQHF
>.|TRBV5-1|.|TRBJ2-2
TGCGCCAGCAGCTTTGGCAGCGGGAACACCGGGGAGCTGTTTTTT
CASSFGSGNTGELFF
>few|TRBV6-2/TRBV6-3|TRBD1|TRBJ1-5
TGTGCCAGCAGTTACCCCAGGCAGGGGGCCTATCAGCCCCAGCATTTT
CASSYPRQGAYQPQHF
>.|TRBV12-5|.|TRBJ1-1
TGTGCTAGTGGTCCCCAATTGGGTCCGCGGTGGAACACTGAAGCTTTCTTT
CASGPQLGPRWNTEAFF
>.|TRBV5-8|.|TRBJ1-6
TGTGCCAGCAGCTTGGTGTTCGACAGCTACTCCTATAATTCACCCCTCCACTTT
CASSLVFDSYSYNSPLHF
>.|TRBV6-4|.|TRBJ1-1
TGTGCCAGCAGCAAAGAAGACACTGAAGCTTTCTTT
CASSKEDTEAFF
>.|TRBV28|TRBD1|TRBJ1-2
TGTGCCAGCAGCCGACAGGGAGCTAACTATGGCTACACCTTC
CASSRQGANYGYTF
>.|TRBV3-1/TRBV3-2|.|TRBJ2-1
TGTGCCAGCAGCCAAGTTCCCGACAATGAGCAGTTCTTC
CASSQVPDNEQFF
>.|TRBV10-3|TRBD1|TRBJ1-5
TGTGCCATCAGTGATCAGACAGGGGGCAATCAGCCCCAGCATTTT
CAISDQTGGNQPQHF
>.|TRBV7-2|.|TRBJ2-1
TGTGCCAGCAGCTTTGTACCCGGAAACAATGAGCAGTTCTTC
CASSFVPGNNEQFF
>.|TRBV5-1|.|TRBJ2-2
TGCGCCAGCAGCCTGGACATCACCGCCGGGGAGCTGTTTTTT
CASSLDITAGELFF
>.|TRBV5-1|.|TRBJ1-3
TGCGCCAGCAGCTTGGCAGGGCTCTCTGGAAACACCATATATTTT
CASSLAGLSGNTIYF
>.|TRBV6-2/TRBV6-3|.|TRBJ2-2
TGTGCCAGCAGTAACGAGATAGATCCCGGGGAGCTGTTTTTT
CASSNEIDPGELFF
>.|TRBV9|.|TRBJ2-5
TGTGCCAGCAGCGTTACGGCGGGGTCATCGCAAGAGACCCAGTACTTC
CASSVTAGSSQETQYF
>.|TRBV5-1|TRBD2|TRBJ2-3
TGCGCCAGCAAATCAGCGGGGGGATACACAGATACGCAGTATTTT
CASKSAGGYTDTQYF
>.|TRBV4-1|.|TRBJ2-3
TGCGCCAGCAGCCTCGTGGGGGATACGCAGTATTTT
CASSLVGDTQYF
>.|TRBV2|.|TRBJ1-4
TGTGCCAGCAGTGAGGGGCCGATACTGTTTTTT
CASSEGPILFF
>.|TRBV3-1/TRBV3-2|TRBD2|TRBJ2-1
TGTGCCAGCAGCCAGGAAGGGCGGGGGGCATACAATGAGCAGTTCTTC
CASSQEGRGAYNEQFF
>.|TRBV30|.|TRBJ2-3
TGTGCCTGGAGCACGACTAGGACTAGCACAGATACGCAGTATTTT
CAWSTTRTSTDTQYF
>.|TRBV4-1|.|TRBJ2-5
TGCGCCAGCAGCCAAGGGCAGCAGAAGATGGAGACCCAGTACTTC
CASSQGQQKMETQYF
>.|TRBV19|TRBD1|TRBJ2-7
TGTGCCAGTAGTGTCGCGACAGGGCCATGGTACGAGCAGTACTTC
CASSVATGPWYEQYF
>.|TRBV5-1|TRBD1|TRBJ2-3
TGCGCCAGCAGCTTGCGACAGGGGGCAGATACGCAGTATTTT
CASSLRQGADTQYF
>.|TRBV5-4|TRBD2|TRBJ2-3
TGTGCCAGCAGCATAGGGACTAGCGTTCCGCAGTATTTT
CASSIGTSVPQYF
>.|TRBV7-2|.|TRBJ2-5
TGTGCCAGCAGCCCTTTACTCTTCACGGGGGAGACCCAGTACTTC
CASSPLLFTGETQYF
>.|TRBV10-1|.|TRBJ1-2
TGCGCCAGCGCCCAAGGGGAGGGCTACACCTTC
CASAQGEGYTF
>.|TRBV30|.|TRBJ1-2
TGTGCCTTTTTCCCGTCTGGGTATGGCTACACCTTC
CAFFPSGYGYTF